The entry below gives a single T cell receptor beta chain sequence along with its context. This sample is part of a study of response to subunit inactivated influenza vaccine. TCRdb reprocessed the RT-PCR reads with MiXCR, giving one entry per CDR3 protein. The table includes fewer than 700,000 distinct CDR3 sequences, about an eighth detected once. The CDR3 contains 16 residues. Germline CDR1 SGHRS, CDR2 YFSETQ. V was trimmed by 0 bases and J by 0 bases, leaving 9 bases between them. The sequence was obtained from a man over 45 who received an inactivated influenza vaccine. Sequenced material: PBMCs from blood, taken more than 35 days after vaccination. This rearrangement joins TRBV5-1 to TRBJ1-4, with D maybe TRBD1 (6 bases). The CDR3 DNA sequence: TGCGCCAGCAGCTTGGGAGGGGGAGCAACTAATGAAAAACTGTTTTTT. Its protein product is CASSLGGGATNEKLFF.